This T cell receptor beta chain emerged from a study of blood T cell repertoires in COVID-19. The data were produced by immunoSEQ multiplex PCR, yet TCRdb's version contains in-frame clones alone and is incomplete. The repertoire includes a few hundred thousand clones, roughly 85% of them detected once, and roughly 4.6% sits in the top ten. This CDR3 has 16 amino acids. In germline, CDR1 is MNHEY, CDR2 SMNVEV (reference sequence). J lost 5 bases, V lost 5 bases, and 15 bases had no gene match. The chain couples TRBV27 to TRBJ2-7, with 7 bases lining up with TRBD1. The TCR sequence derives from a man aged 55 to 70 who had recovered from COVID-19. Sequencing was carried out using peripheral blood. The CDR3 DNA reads TGTGCCAGCAGTCCATTAGACAGGGTAAGGGCTAACGAGCAGTACTTC. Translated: CASSPLDRVRANEQYF.